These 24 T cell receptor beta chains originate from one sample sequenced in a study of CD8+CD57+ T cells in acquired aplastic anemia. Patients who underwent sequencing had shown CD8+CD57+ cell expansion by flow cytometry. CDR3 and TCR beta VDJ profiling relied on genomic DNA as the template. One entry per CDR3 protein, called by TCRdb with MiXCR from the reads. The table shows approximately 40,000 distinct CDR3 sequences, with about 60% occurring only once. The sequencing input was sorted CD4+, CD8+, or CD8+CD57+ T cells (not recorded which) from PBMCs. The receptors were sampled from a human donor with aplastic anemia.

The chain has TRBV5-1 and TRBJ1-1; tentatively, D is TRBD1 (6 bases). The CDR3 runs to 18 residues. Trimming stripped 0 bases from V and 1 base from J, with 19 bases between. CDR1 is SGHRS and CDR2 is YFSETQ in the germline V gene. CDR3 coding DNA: TGCGCCAGCAGCTTGGGTTCCAGGGGTCCGACAGGGAACACTGAAGCTTTCTTT. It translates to CASSLGSRGPTGNTEAFF.

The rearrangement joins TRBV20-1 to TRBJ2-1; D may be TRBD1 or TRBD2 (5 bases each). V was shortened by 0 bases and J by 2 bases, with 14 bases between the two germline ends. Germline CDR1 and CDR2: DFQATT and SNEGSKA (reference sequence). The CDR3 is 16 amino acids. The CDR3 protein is CSARDDGARAYNEQFF. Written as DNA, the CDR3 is TGCAGTGCTAGAGATGACGGGGCAAGGGCCTACAATGAGCAGTTCTTC.

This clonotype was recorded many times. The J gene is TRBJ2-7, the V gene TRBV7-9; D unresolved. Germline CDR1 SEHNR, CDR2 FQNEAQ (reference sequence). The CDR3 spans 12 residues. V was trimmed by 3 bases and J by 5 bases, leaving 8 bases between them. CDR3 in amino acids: CASSFGDDEQYF. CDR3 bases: TGTGCCAGCAGCTTTGGAGATGACGAGCAGTACTTC.

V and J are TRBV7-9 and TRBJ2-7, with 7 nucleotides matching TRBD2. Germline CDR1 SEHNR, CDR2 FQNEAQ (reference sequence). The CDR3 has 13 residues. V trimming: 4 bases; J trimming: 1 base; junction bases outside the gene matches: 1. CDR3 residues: CASSYGGSYEQYF. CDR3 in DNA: TGTGCCAGCAGCTACGGGGGGTCCTACGAGCAGTACTTC.

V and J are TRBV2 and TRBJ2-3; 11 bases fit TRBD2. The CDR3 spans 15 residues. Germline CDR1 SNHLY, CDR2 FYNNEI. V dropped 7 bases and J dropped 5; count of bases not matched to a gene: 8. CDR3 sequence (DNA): TGTGCCAGCACGGTTAGCGGGGGGGGTCGAGATACGCAGTATTTT. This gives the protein CASTVSGGGRDTQYF.

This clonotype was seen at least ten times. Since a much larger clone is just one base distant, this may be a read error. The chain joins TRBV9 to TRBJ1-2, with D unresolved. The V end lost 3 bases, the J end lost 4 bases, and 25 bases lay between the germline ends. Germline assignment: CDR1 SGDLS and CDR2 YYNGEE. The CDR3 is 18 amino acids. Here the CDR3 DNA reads TGTGCCAGCAGCGATCCCCTGAGCGGCCCCCGTTCTATCTATGGCTACACCTTC. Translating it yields CASSDPLSGPRSIYGYTF.

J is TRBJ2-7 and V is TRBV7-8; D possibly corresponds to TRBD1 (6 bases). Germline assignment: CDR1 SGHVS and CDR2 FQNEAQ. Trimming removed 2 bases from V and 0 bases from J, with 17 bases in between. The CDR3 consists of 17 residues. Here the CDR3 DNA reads TGTGCCAGCAGCTTAACTAGACCGAGGACAGACTCCTACGAGCAGTACTTC. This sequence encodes CASSLTRPRTDSYEQYF.

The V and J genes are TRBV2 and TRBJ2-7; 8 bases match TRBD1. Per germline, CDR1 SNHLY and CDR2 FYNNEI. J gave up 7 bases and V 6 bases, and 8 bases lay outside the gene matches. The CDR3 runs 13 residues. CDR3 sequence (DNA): TGTGCCAGCAGCTCAAGGACAGGGCGGGAGCAGTACTTC. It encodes CASSSRTGREQYF.

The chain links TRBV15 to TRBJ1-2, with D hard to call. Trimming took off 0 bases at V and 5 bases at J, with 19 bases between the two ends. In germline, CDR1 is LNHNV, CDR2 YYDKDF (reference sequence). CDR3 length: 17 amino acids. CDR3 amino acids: CATSRDTIEGRIYGYTF. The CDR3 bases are TGTGCCACCAGCAGAGATACAATTGAAGGACGGATTTATGGCTACACCTTC.

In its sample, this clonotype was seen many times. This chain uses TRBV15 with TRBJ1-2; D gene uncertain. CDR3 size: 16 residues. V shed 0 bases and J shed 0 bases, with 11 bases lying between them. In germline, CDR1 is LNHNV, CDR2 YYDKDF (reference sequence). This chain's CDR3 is CATSRDSGGTNYGYTF. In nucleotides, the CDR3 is TGTGCCACCAGCAGAGATTCAGGCGGAACTAACTATGGCTACACCTTC.

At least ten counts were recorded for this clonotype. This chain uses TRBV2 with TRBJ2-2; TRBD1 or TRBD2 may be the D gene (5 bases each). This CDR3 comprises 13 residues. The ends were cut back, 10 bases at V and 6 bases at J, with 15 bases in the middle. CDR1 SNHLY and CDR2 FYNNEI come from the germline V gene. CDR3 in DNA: TGTGCCAAAGGGACGGAGACTGCCGGGGAGCTGTTTTTT. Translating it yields CAKGTETAGELFF.

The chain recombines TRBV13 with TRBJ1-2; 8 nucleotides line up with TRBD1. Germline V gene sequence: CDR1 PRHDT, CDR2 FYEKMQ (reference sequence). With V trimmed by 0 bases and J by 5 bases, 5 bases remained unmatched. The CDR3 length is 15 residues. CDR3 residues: CASSLGSQGAYGYTF. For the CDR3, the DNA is TGTGCCAGCAGCTTAGGGTCCCAGGGGGCTTATGGCTACACCTTC.

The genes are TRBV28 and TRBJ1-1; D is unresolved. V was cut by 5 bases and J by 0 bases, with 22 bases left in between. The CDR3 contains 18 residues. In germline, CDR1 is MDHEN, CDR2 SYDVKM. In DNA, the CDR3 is TGTGCCAGCAGTCCTCGAAGCCTCGTAGGCAGATTGAACACTGAAGCTTTCTTT. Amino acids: CASSPRSLVGRLNTEAFF.

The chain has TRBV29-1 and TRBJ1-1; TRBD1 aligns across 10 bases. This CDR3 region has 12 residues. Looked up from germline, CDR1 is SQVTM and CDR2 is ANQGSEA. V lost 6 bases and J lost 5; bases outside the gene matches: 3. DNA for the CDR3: TGCAGCGTGGACAGGGGGGGAACTGAAGCTTTCTTT. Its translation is CSVDRGGTEAFF.

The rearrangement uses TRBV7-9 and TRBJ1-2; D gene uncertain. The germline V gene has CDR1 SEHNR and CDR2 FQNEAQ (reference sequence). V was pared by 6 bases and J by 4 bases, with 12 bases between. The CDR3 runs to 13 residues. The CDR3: CASSELDSYGYTF. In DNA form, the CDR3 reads TGTGCCAGCAGTGAATTGGATAGCTATGGCTACACCTTC.

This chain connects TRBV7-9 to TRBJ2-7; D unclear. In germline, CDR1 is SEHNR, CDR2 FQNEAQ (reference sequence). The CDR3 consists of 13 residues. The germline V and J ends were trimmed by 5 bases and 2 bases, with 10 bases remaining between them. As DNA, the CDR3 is TGTGCCAGCAGCCAGGACGGAACCTACGAGCAGTACTTC. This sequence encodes CASSQDGTYEQYF.

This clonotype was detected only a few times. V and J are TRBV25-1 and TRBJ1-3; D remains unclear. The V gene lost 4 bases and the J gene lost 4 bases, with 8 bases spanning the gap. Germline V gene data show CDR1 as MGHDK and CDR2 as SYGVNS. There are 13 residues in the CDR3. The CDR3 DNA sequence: TGTGCCAGCAGTGTAGGGAGCGGAAACACCATATATTTT. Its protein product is CASSVGSGNTIYF.

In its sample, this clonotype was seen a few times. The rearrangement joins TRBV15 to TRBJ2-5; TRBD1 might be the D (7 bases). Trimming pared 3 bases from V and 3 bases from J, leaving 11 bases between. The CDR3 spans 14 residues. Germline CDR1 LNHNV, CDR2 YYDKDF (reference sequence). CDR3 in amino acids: CATSSGGTEETQYF. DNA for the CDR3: TGTGCCACCAGCAGTGGGGGGACAGAAGAGACCCAGTACTTC.

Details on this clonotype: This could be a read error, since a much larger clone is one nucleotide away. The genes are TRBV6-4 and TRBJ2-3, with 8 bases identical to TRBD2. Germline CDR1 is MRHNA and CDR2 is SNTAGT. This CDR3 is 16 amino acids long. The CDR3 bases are TGTGCCAGCAGTGACGAGGGCGGGGGGAGCACAGATGCGCAGTATTTT. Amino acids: CASSDEGGGSTDAQYF.

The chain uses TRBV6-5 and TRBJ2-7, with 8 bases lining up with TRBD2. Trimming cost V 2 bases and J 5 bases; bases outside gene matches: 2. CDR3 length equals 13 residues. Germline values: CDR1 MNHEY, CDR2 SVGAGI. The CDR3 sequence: CASSYPGRDEQYF. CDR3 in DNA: TGTGCCAGCAGTTACCCCGGGAGGGACGAGCAGTACTTC.

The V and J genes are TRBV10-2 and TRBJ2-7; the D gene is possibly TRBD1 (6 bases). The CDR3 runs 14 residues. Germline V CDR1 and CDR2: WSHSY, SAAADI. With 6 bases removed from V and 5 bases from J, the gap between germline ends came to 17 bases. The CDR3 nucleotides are TGCGCCAGCAGGGCCCTAACAGGGATGGACGAGCAGTACTTC. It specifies CASRALTGMDEQYF.

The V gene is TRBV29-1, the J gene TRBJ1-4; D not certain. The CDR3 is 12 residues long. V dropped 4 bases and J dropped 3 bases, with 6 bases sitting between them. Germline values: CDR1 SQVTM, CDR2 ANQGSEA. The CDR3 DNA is TGCAGCGTTGTGACTGCTAATGAAAAACTGTTTTTT. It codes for CSVVTANEKLFF.

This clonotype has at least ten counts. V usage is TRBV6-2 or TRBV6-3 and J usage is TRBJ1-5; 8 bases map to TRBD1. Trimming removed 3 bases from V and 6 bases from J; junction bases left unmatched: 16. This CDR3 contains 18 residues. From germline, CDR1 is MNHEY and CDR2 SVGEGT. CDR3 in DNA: TGTGCCAGCAGTTATACACCCCCCGGACAGGGTGAGACTCAGCCCCAGCATTTT. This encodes CASSYTPPGQGETQPQHF.

The CDR3 nucleotides are TGTGCCAGCAGCCCGACGGGGGCCAATGAGCAGTTCTTC. It specifies CASSPTGANEQFF. The chain combines TRBV7-9 with TRBJ2-1, with D possibly called TRBD1 or TRBD2 (6 bases each). Germline V gene sequence: CDR1 SEHNR, CDR2 FQNEAQ (reference sequence). The CDR3 length is 13 residues. V lost 5 bases, J lost 6 bases, and 11 bases lay in between.